This T cell receptor beta chain was identified during a study of blood T cell repertoires in COVID-19. The study drew participants aged about 18 to 89 years from 20 to 30 US areas. The assay was immunoSEQ multiplex PCR, and TCRdb's table has in-frame clones only and misses some. The table records more than 250,000 clones, more than 75% of them present only once. Germline CDR1 is SGHRS and CDR2 is YFSETQ. This CDR3 has 16 residues. Between the trimmed V and J ends, which lost 4 bases and 3 bases, there was a span of 17 bases. The sequence derives from a woman aged 18-29 years who had recovered from COVID-19. The chain employs TRBV5-1 and TRBJ2-1, with D tentatively TRBD1 (6 bases). The sequencing sample was made of PBMCs or T cells enriched from blood (not recorded which). This chain's CDR3 is CASSPPRTANYNEQFF. CDR3 nucleotide sequence: TGCGCCAGCAGCCCTCCCCGGACAGCTAACTACAATGAGCAGTTCTTC.